These 9 T cell receptor beta chains were sequenced from one sample in a study of shared clonotypes between healthy human individuals. The method was immunoSEQ multiplex PCR; TCRdb's version includes in-frame clones alone and lacks a portion of them. Of 2 million to 2.5 million clones listed, under 95% are singletons. The source material was naive CD4+ T cells from PBMCs. Subset denoted: CD45RA+ positively selected. The origin of the receptors is a man younger than 35 in good health. Some clones in this sample may be carry-over from other donors' samples.

The J gene is TRBJ2-3, the V gene TRBV20-1; D gene ambiguous. Germline CDR1 DFQATT, CDR2 SNEGSKA (reference sequence). The CDR3 consists of 11 residues. With 2 bases removed from V and 4 bases from J, the gap between germline ends came to 4 bases. The DNA of the CDR3 is TGCAGTGCTAGATACGCAGATACGCAGTATTTT. It specifies CSARYADTQYF.

The table lists this clone with a count of one. The same CDR3 arises from other DNA sequences in this sample as well. The chain carries TRBV4-1 and TRBJ2-1, with 9 bases that match TRBD1. V shed 2 bases, J shed 1 base, and the junction held 3 bases outside the gene matches. Germline CDR1 and CDR2: MGHRA and YSYEKL. The CDR3 has 16 residues. The CDR3 reads CASSQPGQGSYNEQFF. The DNA of the CDR3 is TGCGCCAGCAGCCAACCTGGACAGGGGTCCTACAATGAGCAGTTCTTC.

For this clone: The identical CDR3 is also encoded by other nucleotide sequences in the sample. This rearrangement joins TRBV6-1 to TRBJ1-1; the match to TRBD1 covers 8 bases. Germline CDR1 reads MNHNS; CDR2 reads SASEGT. Trimming cost V 6 bases and J 4 bases; bases outside gene matches: 7. The CDR3 has 14 residues. In nucleotides, the CDR3 is TGTGCCAGCAGGACACAGGGGGACGCCACTGAAGCTTTCTTT. It translates to CASRTQGDATEAFF.

The count of this clone is one. The sample has other DNA sequences that encode this CDR3 too. V usage is TRBV5-4 and J usage is TRBJ2-7; 9 bases are a match to TRBD2. V shed 0 bases, J shed 2 bases, and the junction held 3 bases outside the gene matches. This CDR3 contains 15 residues. The germline V gene has CDR1 SGHNT and CDR2 YYREEE (reference sequence). The CDR3 DNA reads TGTGCCAGCAGCTTGGCGGCGGGAGGGCCCTACGAGCAGTACTTC. Amino acid sequence: CASSLAAGGPYEQYF.

The chain combines TRBV6-5 with TRBJ2-1, with TRBD2 matching 8 bases. Germline lookup yields CDR1 MNHEY and CDR2 SVGAGI. V lost 7 bases and J lost 0; bases outside the gene matches: 5. The CDR3 loop spans 15 amino acids. Written as DNA, the CDR3 is TGTGCCAGCAAGCCTCGGGGGGGCTCCTACAATGAGCAGTTCTTC. Translation gives CASKPRGGSYNEQFF.

As concerns this clone: The same CDR3 can be traced to other DNA sequences in this sample. The rearrangement uses TRBV7-8 and TRBJ2-1, with 11 positions matching TRBD2. Germline V gene sequence: CDR1 SGHVS, CDR2 FQNEAQ. Trimming removed 1 base from V and 3 bases from J; junction bases left unmatched: 2. The CDR3 has 16 residues. This chain's CDR3 is CASSLGLAGGYNEQFF. CDR3 nucleotides: TGTGCCAGCAGCTTAGGGCTAGCGGGAGGCTACAATGAGCAGTTCTTC. Full variable domain (remainder filled in from reference TRBV7-8 and TRBJ2-1): GAGVSQSPRYKVAKRGQDVALRCDPISGHVSLFWYQQALGQGPEFLTYFQNEAQLDKSGLPSDRFFAERPEGSVSTLKIQRTQQEDSAVYLCASSLGLAGGYNEQFFGPGTRLTVL.

The CDR3 sequence is CASSVEGGTSYNEQFF. The DNA for the CDR3 is TGTGCCAGCAGCGTAGAGGGGGGGACCTCCTACAATGAGCAGTTCTTC. This chain uses TRBV9 with TRBJ2-1; TRBD2 is a possible D gene (7 bases). Trimming took off 0 bases at V and 0 bases at J, with 10 bases between the two ends. CDR1 SGDLS and CDR2 YYNGEE come from the germline V gene. CDR3 size: 16 residues.

This clone was counted between two and nine times. The V call is TRBV7-9, the J call TRBJ1-2; 7 bases match TRBD1. The CDR3 length is 18 residues. V was clipped by 5 bases and J by 5 bases; unmatched bases: 20. Germline CDR1 reads SEHNR; CDR2 reads FQNEAQ (reference sequence). In DNA, the CDR3 is TGTGCCAGCAGCCGACTTCCTCCGGGACAGAATCCTCGATATGGCTACACCTTC. The encoded protein is CASSRLPPGQNPRYGYTF.

The CDR3 nucleotides are TGTGCCAGCAGTTCAAGGGGCGGCTCCTACAATGAGCAGTTCTTC. Residues: CASSSRGGSYNEQFF. V is TRBV27 and J is TRBJ2-1, with D possibly being TRBD1 (5 bases). The CDR3 sequence is 15 residues long. Trimming stripped 4 bases from V and 0 bases from J, with 10 bases between. Germline CDR1 is MNHEY and CDR2 is SMNVEV (reference sequence).